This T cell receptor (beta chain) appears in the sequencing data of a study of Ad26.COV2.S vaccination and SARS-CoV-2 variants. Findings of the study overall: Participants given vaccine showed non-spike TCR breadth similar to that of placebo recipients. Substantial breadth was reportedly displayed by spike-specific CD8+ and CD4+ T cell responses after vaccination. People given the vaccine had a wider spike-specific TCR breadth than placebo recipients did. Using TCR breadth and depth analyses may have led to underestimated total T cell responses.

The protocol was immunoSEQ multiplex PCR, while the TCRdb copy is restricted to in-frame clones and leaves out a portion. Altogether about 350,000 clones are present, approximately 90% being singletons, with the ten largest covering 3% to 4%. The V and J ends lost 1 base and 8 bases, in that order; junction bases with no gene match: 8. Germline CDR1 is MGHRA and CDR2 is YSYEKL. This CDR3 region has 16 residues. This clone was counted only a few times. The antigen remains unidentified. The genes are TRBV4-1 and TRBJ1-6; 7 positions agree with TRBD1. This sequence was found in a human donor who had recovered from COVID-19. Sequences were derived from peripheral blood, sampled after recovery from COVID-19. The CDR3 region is CASSQGDSRGDSPLHF. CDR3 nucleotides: TGCGCCAGCAGCCAAGGGGACAGCCGGGGGGATTCACCCCTCCACTTT.